This T cell receptor beta chain was retrieved from a study of shared clonotypes between healthy human individuals. CD45RO-negative CD8 cells positively selected for CCR7 made up the naive population, which excluded terminally differentiated effector memory CD45RA+ cells. The table came from immunoSEQ multiplex PCR; TCRdb's copy has only in-frame clones and leaves some out. The data contain fewer than 800,000 clones, around 90% of them singletons. A single count supports this clone. The antigen is unknown. The same CDR3 is also encoded by other DNA sequences in this sample. V lost 1 base to trimming and J lost 6 bases, with 10 bases between them. Germline V gene data show CDR1 as MNHEY and CDR2 as SMNVEV (reference sequence). The CDR3 contains 13 residues. Overall study findings and caveats: It was only blood that was sampled, and tissue repertoires likely differ.

The chain recombines TRBV27 with TRBJ2-7, with D possibly TRBD1 on 5 matching bases. This clonotype was sampled from a man younger than 45 in good health. What was sequenced was naive CD8+ T cells sorted from blood. Here the CDR3 DNA reads TGTGCCAGCAGTTTATTAGGGGCCGGCGAGCAGTACTTC. This gives the protein CASSLLGAGEQYF.